This is a list of T cell receptor beta chains from one sample in a study of early T cells in non-severe SARS-CoV-2 infection. TCRdb processed the 5' RACE reads anew with MiXCR; each CDR3 protein has one entry. The sample has around 26,000 distinct CDR3 sequences; just over 4% are singletons. Sequenced sample: whole blood. The receptor source for this set is an adult who was a healthcare worker with PCR-confirmed SARS-CoV-2 infection or an uninfected control (not recorded which). CDR3s include the opening cysteine and the closing phenylalanine or tryptophan. A D gene is named only where the DNA matches it firmly. Size is omitted from some rows. Given values are once, few, many or a class for expanded clones.

j_gene: TRBJ2-7
d_gene: .
v_gene: TRBV14
abundance: few
len: 16
CDR3aa: CASSQLITDGVWEQYF
CDR3nt: TGTGCCAGCAGCCAACTGATAACAGATGGGGTGTGGGAGCAGTACTTC

j_gene: TRBJ2-1
d_gene: .
v_gene: TRBV6-2/TRBV6-3
abundance: many
len: 16
CDR3aa: CASSQSYGAKVDEQFF
CDR3nt: TGTGCCAGCAGTCAGTCTTATGGGGCGAAGGTCGATGAGCAGTTCTTC

j_gene: TRBJ1-4
d_gene: .
v_gene: TRBV25-1
abundance: many
len: 15
CDR3aa: CASSEWGSDNEKLFF
CDR3nt: TGTGCCAGCAGTGAATGGGGGAGCGATAATGAAAAACTGTTTTTT

j_gene: TRBJ2-7
d_gene: .
v_gene: TRBV29-1
abundance: many
len: 13
CDR3aa: CSVRLTHPYEQYF
CDR3nt: TGCAGCGTTCGGCTCACTCATCCCTACGAGCAGTACTTC

j_gene: TRBJ1-6
d_gene: .
v_gene: TRBV10-3
abundance: .
len: 14
CDR3aa: CAISELNYNSPLHF
CDR3nt: TGTGCCATCAGTGAGCTCAACTATAATTCACCCCTCCACTTT

j_gene: TRBJ2-1
d_gene: TRBD2
v_gene: TRBV24-1
abundance: many
len: 16
CDR3aa: CATSEATSGRPNEQFF
CDR3nt: TGTGCCACCAGTGAGGCGACTAGCGGGAGGCCCAATGAGCAGTTCTTC

j_gene: TRBJ1-6
d_gene: .
v_gene: TRBV18
abundance: many
len: 15
CDR3aa: CASSADSSYNSPLHF
CDR3nt: TGTGCCAGCTCAGCCGACAGCTCCTATAATTCACCCCTCCACTTT

j_gene: TRBJ2-1
d_gene: .
v_gene: TRBV7-9
abundance: many
len: 13
CDR3aa: CASSLASYNEQFF
CDR3nt: TGTGCCAGCAGCTTGGCCTCCTACAATGAGCAGTTCTTC

j_gene: TRBJ2-7
d_gene: .
v_gene: TRBV9
abundance: many
len: 14
CDR3aa: CASSANSGSYEQYF
CDR3nt: TGTGCCAGCAGCGCTAACAGTGGTTCCTACGAGCAGTACTTC

j_gene: TRBJ2-2
d_gene: TRBD2
v_gene: TRBV27
abundance: many
len: 14
CDR3aa: CASSPPAGSGELFF
CDR3nt: TGTGCCAGCTCTCCCCCAGCGGGGTCCGGGGAGCTGTTTTTT

j_gene: TRBJ2-1
d_gene: .
v_gene: TRBV30
abundance: .
len: 11
CDR3aa: CAWSVFSEQFF
CDR3nt: TGTGCCTGGAGTGTATTCAGTGAGCAGTTCTTC

j_gene: TRBJ2-4
d_gene: .
v_gene: TRBV12-3/TRBV12-4
abundance: .
len: 15
CDR3aa: CASSFRDGAKNIQYF
CDR3nt: TGTGCCAGCAGTTTCCGGGACGGAGCCAAAAACATTCAGTACTTC

j_gene: TRBJ1-2
d_gene: .
v_gene: TRBV24-1
abundance: many
len: 13
CDR3aa: CATSQGFNYGYTF
CDR3nt: TGTGCCACCAGCCAGGGATTCAACTATGGCTACACCTTC

j_gene: TRBJ2-5
d_gene: TRBD2
v_gene: TRBV5-4
abundance: many
len: 14
CDR3aa: CASSGRLASETQYF
CDR3nt: TGTGCCAGCAGCGGCCGACTAGCTAGCGAGACCCAGTACTTC

j_gene: TRBJ2-7
d_gene: TRBD2
v_gene: TRBV10-3
abundance: many
len: 16
CDR3aa: CAISESPGSGSKEQYF
CDR3nt: TGTGCCATCAGTGAGTCCCCTGGTAGCGGGAGTAAGGAGCAGTACTTC

j_gene: TRBJ2-7
d_gene: .
v_gene: TRBV12-3/TRBV12-4
abundance: .
len: 13
CDR3aa: CASSGRDSYEQYF
CDR3nt: TGTGCCAGCAGTGGCCGGGACTCCTACGAGCAGTACTTC

j_gene: TRBJ2-1
d_gene: TRBD2
v_gene: TRBV20-1
abundance: many
len: 14
CDR3aa: CSATGTSGSYEQFF
CDR3nt: TGCAGTGCCACCGGGACTAGCGGGAGCTATGAGCAGTTCTTC

j_gene: TRBJ2-1
d_gene: .
v_gene: TRBV19
abundance: few
len: 11
CDR3aa: CASSIQHEQFF
CDR3nt: TGTGCCAGTAGTATCCAGCATGAGCAGTTCTTC

j_gene: TRBJ2-5
d_gene: .
v_gene: TRBV29-1
abundance: many
len: 12
CDR3aa: CSGLEAGETQYF
CDR3nt: TGCAGCGGCTTAGAGGCGGGAGAGACCCAGTACTTC

j_gene: TRBJ2-3
d_gene: .
v_gene: TRBV29-1
abundance: many
len: 16
CDR3aa: CSGGPLGGASTDTQYF
CDR3nt: TGCAGCGGGGGACCCTTGGGAGGAGCTAGCACAGATACGCAGTATTTT

j_gene: TRBJ2-5
d_gene: TRBD2
v_gene: TRBV7-2
abundance: many
len: 14
CDR3aa: CASNPGGGEETQYF
CDR3nt: TGTGCCAGCAACCCGGGGGGAGGGGAAGAGACCCAGTACTTC

j_gene: TRBJ2-7
d_gene: .
v_gene: TRBV5-1
abundance: many
len: 13
CDR3aa: CASSLDGGYEQYF
CDR3nt: TGCGCCAGCAGCTTGGATGGGGGCTACGAGCAGTACTTC

j_gene: TRBJ2-1
d_gene: TRBD2
v_gene: TRBV14
abundance: many
len: 15
CDR3aa: CASSQVAGLYNEQFF
CDR3nt: TGTGCCAGCAGCCAAGTAGCGGGCCTTTACAATGAGCAGTTCTTC

j_gene: TRBJ1-6
d_gene: .
v_gene: TRBV11-2
abundance: many
len: 15
CDR3aa: CASSWGGVTNSPLHF
CDR3nt: TGTGCCAGCAGCTGGGGAGGGGTCACTAATTCACCCCTCCACTTT

j_gene: TRBJ2-2
d_gene: .
v_gene: TRBV29-1
abundance: .
len: 12
CDR3aa: CSVEGTSGELFF
CDR3nt: TGCAGCGTTGAAGGAACATCCGGGGAGCTGTTTTTT

j_gene: TRBJ1-6
d_gene: TRBD1
v_gene: TRBV7-9
abundance: many
len: 15
CDR3aa: CASSTWTGGISPLHF
CDR3nt: TGTGCCAGCAGCACCTGGACAGGGGGCATTTCACCCCTCCACTTT

j_gene: TRBJ1-2
d_gene: TRBD1
v_gene: TRBV27
abundance: many
len: 15
CDR3aa: CASSDRDSGLYGYTF
CDR3nt: TGTGCCAGCAGCGATAGGGACAGTGGTCTCTATGGCTACACCTTC

j_gene: TRBJ2-1
d_gene: .
v_gene: TRBV10-2
abundance: many
len: 15
CDR3aa: CASSPSGGSYNEQFF
CDR3nt: TGCGCCAGCAGCCCCTCCGGGGGCTCCTACAATGAGCAGTTCTTC

j_gene: TRBJ2-6
d_gene: .
v_gene: TRBV4-3
abundance: many
len: 16
CDR3aa: CASSQDKGSGANVLTF
CDR3nt: TGCGCCAGCAGCCAAGATAAGGGCTCTGGGGCCAACGTCCTGACTTTC

j_gene: TRBJ1-4
d_gene: .
v_gene: TRBV4-2
abundance: medium-sized
len: 16
CDR3aa: CASNPGGGRAAEGLFF
CDR3nt: TGTGCCAGCAACCCCGGAGGGGGGCGGGCCGCGGAAGGGCTGTTTTTT

j_gene: TRBJ1-2
d_gene: TRBD1
v_gene: TRBV29-1
abundance: .
len: 15
CDR3aa: CSVESGTGAGYGYTF
CDR3nt: TGCAGCGTTGAGTCGGGCACAGGGGCCGGCTATGGCTACACCTTC

j_gene: TRBJ2-1
d_gene: TRBD2
v_gene: TRBV9
abundance: many
len: 17
CDR3aa: CASSPRHQTSEANEQFF
CDR3nt: TGTGCCAGCAGCCCTCGCCACCAGACTAGCGAGGCCAATGAGCAGTTCTTC

j_gene: TRBJ2-7
d_gene: .
v_gene: TRBV4-2
abundance: medium-sized
len: 13
CDR3aa: CASSQVYGYEQYF
CDR3nt: TGTGCCAGCAGCCAAGTGTACGGGTACGAGCAGTACTTC

j_gene: TRBJ2-1
d_gene: .
v_gene: TRBV7-2
abundance: many
len: 17
CDR3aa: CASSRWRTENPYNEQFF
CDR3nt: TGTGCCAGCAGCCGATGGAGGACAGAAAACCCCTACAATGAGCAGTTCTTC

j_gene: TRBJ2-7
d_gene: .
v_gene: TRBV7-2
abundance: many
len: 14
CDR3aa: CASSPGLEHYEQYF
CDR3nt: TGTGCCAGCAGCCCGGGGCTAGAGCATTACGAGCAGTACTTC

j_gene: TRBJ2-3
d_gene: TRBD1
v_gene: TRBV5-4
abundance: .
len: 16
CDR3aa: CASSFRGQGIADTQYF
CDR3nt: TGTGCCAGCAGCTTCCGGGGACAGGGGATCGCAGATACGCAGTATTTT

j_gene: TRBJ2-1
d_gene: .
v_gene: TRBV11-3
abundance: many
len: 14
CDR3aa: CASSSPGLTNEQFF
CDR3nt: TGTGCCAGCAGCTCACCGGGACTTACGAATGAGCAGTTCTTC

j_gene: TRBJ2-5
d_gene: .
v_gene: TRBV5-1
abundance: many
len: 15
CDR3aa: CASSLVPDGGETQYF
CDR3nt: TGCGCCAGCAGCTTGGTACCCGACGGAGGAGAGACCCAGTACTTC

j_gene: TRBJ2-1
d_gene: TRBD1
v_gene: TRBV6-1
abundance: many
len: 17
CDR3aa: CASSGSFDREGYNEQFF
CDR3nt: TGTGCCAGCAGTGGATCTTTTGACAGGGAAGGATACAATGAGCAGTTCTTC

j_gene: TRBJ2-3
d_gene: TRBD2
v_gene: TRBV7-9
abundance: few
len: 16
CDR3aa: CASSLELAGGTDTQYF
CDR3nt: TGTGCCAGCAGCTTAGAGCTAGCGGGAGGCACAGATACGCAGTATTTT

j_gene: TRBJ1-1
d_gene: .
v_gene: TRBV2
abundance: many
len: 13
CDR3aa: CASSAYENTEAFF
CDR3nt: TGTGCCAGCAGTGCGTACGAGAACACTGAAGCTTTCTTT

j_gene: TRBJ2-2
d_gene: .
v_gene: TRBV7-2
abundance: many
len: 15
CDR3aa: CASSFGGTGTGELFF
CDR3nt: TGTGCCAGCAGCTTCGGCGGGACCGGGACCGGGGAGCTGTTTTTT

j_gene: TRBJ1-5
d_gene: .
v_gene: TRBV6-2/TRBV6-3
abundance: few
len: 15
CDR3aa: CASRGAGDWNQPQHF
CDR3nt: TGTGCCAGCAGGGGCGCCGGAGATTGGAATCAGCCCCAGCATTTT

j_gene: TRBJ2-1
d_gene: .
v_gene: TRBV7-3
abundance: many
len: 15
CDR3aa: CASSLSADAYNEQFF
CDR3nt: TGTGCCAGCAGCTTAAGTGCTGACGCCTACAATGAGCAGTTCTTC

j_gene: TRBJ2-1
d_gene: .
v_gene: TRBV11-2
abundance: many
len: 15
CDR3aa: CASSQPGLAQRGQFF
CDR3nt: TGTGCCAGCAGCCAACCGGGACTCGCGCAGCGTGGGCAGTTCTTC